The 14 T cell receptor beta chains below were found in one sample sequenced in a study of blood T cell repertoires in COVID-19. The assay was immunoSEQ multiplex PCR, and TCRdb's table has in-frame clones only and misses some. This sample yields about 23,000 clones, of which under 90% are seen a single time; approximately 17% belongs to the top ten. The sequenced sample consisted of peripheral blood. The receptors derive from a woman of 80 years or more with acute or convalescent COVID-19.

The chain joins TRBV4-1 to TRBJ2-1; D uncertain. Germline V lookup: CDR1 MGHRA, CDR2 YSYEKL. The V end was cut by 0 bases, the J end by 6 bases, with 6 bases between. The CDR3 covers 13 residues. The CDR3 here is CASSQEIRNEQFF. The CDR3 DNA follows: TGCGCCAGCAGCCAAGAAATCCGCAATGAGCAGTTCTTC.

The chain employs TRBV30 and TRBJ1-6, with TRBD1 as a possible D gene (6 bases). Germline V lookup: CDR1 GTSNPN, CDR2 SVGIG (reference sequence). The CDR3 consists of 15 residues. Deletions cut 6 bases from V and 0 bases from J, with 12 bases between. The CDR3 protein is CACRDTYSYNSPLHF. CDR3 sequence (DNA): TGTGCCTGTCGGGACACCTACTCCTATAATTCACCCCTCCACTTT.

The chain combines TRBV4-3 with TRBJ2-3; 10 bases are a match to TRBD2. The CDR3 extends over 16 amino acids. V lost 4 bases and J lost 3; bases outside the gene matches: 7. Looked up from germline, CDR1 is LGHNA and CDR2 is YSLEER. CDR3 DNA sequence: TGCGCCAGCAGCCCTAAGCGGGGGGGCTGGACAGATACGCAGTATTTT. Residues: CASSPKRGGWTDTQYF.

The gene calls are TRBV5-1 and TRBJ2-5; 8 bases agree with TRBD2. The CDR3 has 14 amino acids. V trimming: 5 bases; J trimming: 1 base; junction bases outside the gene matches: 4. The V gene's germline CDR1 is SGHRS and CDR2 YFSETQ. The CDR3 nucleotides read TGCGCCAGCAGACCCGGGACTAGCCAAGAGACCCAGTACTTC. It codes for CASRPGTSQETQYF.

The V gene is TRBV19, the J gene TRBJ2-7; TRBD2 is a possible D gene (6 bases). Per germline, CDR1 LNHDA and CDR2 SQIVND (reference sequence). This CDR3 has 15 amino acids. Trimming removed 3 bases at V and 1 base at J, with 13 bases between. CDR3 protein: CASSIASGVSYEQYF. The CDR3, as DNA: TGTGCCAGTAGTATCGCGTCGGGGGTTTCCTACGAGCAGTACTTC.

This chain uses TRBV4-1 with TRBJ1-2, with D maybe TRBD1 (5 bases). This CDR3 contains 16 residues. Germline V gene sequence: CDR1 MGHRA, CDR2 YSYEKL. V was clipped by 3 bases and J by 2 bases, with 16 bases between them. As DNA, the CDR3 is TGCGCCAGCAGCCAGGACGGTGGGGCAGACAACTATGGCTACACCTTC. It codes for CASSQDGGADNYGYTF.

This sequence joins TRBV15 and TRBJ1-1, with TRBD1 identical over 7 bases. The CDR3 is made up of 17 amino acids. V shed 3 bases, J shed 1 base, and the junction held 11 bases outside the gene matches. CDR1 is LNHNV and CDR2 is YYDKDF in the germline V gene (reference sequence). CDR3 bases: TGTGCCACCAGCAGCCACAGGACAGGAAAGAGGAACACTGAAGCTTTCTTT. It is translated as CATSSHRTGKRNTEAFF.

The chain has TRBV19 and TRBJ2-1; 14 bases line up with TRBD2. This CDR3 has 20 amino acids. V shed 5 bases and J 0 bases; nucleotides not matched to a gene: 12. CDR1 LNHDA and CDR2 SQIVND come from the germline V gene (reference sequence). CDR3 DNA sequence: TGTGCCAGTAGTCCCTCGGGACTAGCGGGAGCTGGCCCCTCCTACAATGAGCAGTTCTTC. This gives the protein CASSPSGLAGAGPSYNEQFF.

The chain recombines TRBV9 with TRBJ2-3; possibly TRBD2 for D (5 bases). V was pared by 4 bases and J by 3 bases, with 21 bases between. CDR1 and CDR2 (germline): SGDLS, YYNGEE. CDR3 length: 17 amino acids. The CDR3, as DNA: TGTGCCAGCAGCCCCCAGGCACAGACTAAGCCAACAGATACGCAGTATTTT. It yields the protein CASSPQAQTKPTDTQYF.

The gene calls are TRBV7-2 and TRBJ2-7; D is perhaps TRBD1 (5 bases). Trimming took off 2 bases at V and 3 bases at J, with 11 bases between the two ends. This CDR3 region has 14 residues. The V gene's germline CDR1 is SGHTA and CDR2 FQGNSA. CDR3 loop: CASSLPRGHYEQYF. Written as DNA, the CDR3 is TGTGCCAGCAGCTTACCCAGAGGACACTACGAGCAGTACTTC.

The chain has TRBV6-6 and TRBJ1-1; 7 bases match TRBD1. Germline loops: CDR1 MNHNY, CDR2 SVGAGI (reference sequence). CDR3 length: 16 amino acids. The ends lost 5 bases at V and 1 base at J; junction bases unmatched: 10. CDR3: CASSTLWPGGNTEAFF. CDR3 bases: TGTGCCAGCAGTACCCTCTGGCCAGGGGGGAACACTGAAGCTTTCTTT.

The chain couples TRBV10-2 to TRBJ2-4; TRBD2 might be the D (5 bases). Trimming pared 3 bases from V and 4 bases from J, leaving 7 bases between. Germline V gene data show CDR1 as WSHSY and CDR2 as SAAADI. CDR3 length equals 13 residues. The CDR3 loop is CASSESGKNIQYF. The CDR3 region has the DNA TGCGCCAGCAGTGAAAGCGGAAAAAACATTCAGTACTTC.

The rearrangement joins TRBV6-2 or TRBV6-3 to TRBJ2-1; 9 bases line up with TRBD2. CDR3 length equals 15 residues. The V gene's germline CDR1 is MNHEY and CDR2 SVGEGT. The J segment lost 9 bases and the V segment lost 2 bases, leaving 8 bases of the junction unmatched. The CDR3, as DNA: TGTGCCAGCAGTTACAGGCGCGGGAGGGCCGGTGAGCAGTTCTTC. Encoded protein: CASSYRRGRAGEQFF.

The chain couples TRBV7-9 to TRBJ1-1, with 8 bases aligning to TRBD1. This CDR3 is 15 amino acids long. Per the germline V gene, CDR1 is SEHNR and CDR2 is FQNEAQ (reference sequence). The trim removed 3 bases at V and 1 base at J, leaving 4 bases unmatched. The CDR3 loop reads CASSLDRASNTEAFF. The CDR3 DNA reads TGTGCCAGCAGCTTGGACAGGGCATCGAACACTGAAGCTTTCTTT.